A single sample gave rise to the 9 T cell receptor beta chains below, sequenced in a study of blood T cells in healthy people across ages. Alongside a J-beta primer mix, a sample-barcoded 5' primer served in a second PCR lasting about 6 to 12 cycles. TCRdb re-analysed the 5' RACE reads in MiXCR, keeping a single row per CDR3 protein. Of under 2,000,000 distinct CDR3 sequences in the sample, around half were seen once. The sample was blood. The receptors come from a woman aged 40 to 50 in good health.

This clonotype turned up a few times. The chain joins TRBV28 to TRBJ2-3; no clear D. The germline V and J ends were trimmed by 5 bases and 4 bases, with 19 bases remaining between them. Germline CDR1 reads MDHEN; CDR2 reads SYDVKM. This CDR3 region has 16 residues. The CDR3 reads CASSPRSGRNPDTQYF. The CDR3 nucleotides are TGTGCCAGCAGTCCGCGCAGTGGCCGGAACCCAGATACGCAGTATTTT.

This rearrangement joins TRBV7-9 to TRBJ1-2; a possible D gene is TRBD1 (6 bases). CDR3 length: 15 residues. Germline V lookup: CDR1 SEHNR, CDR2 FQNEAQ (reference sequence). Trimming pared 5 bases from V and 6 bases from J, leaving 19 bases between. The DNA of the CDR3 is TGTGCCAGCAGCAGAGGGACACCCCCGGCGAATGGCTACACCTTC. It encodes CASSRGTPPANGYTF. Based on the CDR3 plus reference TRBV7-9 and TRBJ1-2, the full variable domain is DTGVSQNPRHKITKRGQNVTFRCDPISEHNRLYWYRQTLGQGPEFLTYFQNEAQLEKSRLLSDRFSAERPKGSFSTLEIQRTEQGDSAMYLCASSRGTPPANGYTFGSGTRLTVV.

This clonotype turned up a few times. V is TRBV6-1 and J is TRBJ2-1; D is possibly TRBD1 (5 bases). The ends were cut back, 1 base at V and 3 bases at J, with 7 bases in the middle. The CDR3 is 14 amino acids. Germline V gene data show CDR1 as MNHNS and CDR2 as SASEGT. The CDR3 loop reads CASSEGGFYNEQFF. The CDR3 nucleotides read TGTGCCAGCAGTGAAGGGGGCTTCTACAATGAGCAGTTCTTC.

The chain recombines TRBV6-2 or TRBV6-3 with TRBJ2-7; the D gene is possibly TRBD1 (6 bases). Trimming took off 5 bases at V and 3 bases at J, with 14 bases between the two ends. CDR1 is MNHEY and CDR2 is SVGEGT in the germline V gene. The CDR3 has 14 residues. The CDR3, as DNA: TGTGCCAGCAGTGTAATAGGACAGAACTACGAGCAGTACTTC. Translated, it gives CASSVIGQNYEQYF.

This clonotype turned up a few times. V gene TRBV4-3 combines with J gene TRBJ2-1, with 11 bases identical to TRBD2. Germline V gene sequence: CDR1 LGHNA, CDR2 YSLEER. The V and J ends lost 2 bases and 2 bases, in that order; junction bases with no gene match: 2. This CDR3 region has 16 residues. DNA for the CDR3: TGCGCCAGCAGCCAATTTAGCGGGGGGGCCTACAATGAGCAGTTCTTC. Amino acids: CASSQFSGGAYNEQFF.

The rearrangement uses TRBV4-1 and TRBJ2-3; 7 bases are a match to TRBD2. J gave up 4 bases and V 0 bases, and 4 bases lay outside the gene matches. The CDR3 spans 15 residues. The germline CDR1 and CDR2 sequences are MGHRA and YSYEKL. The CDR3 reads CASSQEEGRADTQYF. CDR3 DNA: TGCGCCAGCAGCCAAGAAGAGGGGAGGGCAGATACGCAGTATTTT.

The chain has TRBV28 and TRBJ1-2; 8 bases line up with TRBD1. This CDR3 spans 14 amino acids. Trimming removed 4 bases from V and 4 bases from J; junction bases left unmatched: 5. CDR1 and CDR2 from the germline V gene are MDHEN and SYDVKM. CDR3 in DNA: TGTGCCAGCAGTTCCCCACAGGGGGTCTATGGCTACACCTTC. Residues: CASSSPQGVYGYTF.

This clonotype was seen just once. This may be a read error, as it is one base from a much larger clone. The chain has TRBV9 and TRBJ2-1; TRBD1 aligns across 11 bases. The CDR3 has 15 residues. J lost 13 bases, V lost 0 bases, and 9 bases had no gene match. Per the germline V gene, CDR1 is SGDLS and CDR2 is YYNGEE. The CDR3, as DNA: TGTGCCAGCAGCGTAGGGACAGGGGGCTCAGAGACCCAGTTCTTC. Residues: CASSVGTGGSETQFF.

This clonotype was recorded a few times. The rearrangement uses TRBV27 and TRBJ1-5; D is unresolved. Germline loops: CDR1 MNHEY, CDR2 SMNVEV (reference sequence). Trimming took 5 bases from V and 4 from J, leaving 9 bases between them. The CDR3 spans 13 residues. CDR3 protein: CASSDVVNQPQHF. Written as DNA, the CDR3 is TGTGCCAGCAGTGACGTCGTGAATCAGCCCCAGCATTTT.